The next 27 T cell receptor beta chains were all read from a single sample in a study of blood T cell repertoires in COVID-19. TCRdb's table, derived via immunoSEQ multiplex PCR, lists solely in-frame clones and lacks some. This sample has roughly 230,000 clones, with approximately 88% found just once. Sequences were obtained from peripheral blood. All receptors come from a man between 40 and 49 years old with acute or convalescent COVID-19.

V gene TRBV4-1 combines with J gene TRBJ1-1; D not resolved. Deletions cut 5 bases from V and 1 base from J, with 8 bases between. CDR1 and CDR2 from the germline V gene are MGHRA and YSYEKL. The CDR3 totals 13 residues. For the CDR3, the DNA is TGCGCCAGCAGCTTATCCGGGAACACTGAAGCTTTCTTT. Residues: CASSLSGNTEAFF.

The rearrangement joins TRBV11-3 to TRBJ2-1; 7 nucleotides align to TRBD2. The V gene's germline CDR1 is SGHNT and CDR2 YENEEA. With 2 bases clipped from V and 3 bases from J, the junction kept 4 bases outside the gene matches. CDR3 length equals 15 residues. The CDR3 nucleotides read TGTGCCAGCAGCTTACGACTAGCCGGCTACAATGAGCAGTTCTTC. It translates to CASSLRLAGYNEQFF.

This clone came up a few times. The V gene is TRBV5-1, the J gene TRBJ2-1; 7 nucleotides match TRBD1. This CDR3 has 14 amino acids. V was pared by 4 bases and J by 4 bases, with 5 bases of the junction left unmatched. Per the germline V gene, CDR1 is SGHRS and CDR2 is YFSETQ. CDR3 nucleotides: TGCGCCAGCAGCGAGGGACAGATATACAATGAGCAGTTCTTC. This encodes CASSEGQIYNEQFF.

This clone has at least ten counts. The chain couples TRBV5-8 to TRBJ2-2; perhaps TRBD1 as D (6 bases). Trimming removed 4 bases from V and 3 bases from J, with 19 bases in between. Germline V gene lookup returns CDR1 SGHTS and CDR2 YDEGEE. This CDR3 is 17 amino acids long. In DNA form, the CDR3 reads TGTGCCAGCAGCCCGGGGTTAGACAGGAAATACACCGGGGAGCTGTTTTTT. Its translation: CASSPGLDRKYTGELFF.

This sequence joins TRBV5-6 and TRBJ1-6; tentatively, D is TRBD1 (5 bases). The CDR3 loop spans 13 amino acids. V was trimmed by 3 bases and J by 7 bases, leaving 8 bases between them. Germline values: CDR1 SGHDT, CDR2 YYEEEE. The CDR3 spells CASSSPGNSPLHF. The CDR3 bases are TGTGCCAGCAGCTCCCCAGGGAATTCACCCCTCCACTTT.

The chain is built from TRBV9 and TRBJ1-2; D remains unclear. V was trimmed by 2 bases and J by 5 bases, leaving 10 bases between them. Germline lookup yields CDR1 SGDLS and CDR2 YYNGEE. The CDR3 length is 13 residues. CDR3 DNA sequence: TGTGCCAGCAGCGTTTCGAGTGGTTATGGCTACACCTTC. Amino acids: CASSVSSGYGYTF.

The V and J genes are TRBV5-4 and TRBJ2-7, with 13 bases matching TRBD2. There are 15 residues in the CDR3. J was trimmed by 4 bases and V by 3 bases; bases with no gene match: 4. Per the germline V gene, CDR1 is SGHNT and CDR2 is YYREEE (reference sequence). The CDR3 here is CASSYGTSGKYEQYF. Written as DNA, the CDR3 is TGTGCCAGCAGCTATGGGACTAGCGGGAAATACGAGCAGTACTTC.

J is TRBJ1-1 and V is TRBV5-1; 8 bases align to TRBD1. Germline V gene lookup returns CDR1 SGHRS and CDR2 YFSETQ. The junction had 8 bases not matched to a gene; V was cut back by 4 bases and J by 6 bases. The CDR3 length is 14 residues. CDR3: CASSPRTGQSEAFF. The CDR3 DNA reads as TGCGCCAGCAGCCCGAGGACAGGGCAATCTGAAGCTTTCTTT.

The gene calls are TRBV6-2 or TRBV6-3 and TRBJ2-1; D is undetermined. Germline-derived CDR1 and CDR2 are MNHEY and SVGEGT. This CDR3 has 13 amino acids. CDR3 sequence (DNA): TGTGCGATCAGTCCGGAGTATAAAGATGAGCAGTTCTTC. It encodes CAISPEYKDEQFF.

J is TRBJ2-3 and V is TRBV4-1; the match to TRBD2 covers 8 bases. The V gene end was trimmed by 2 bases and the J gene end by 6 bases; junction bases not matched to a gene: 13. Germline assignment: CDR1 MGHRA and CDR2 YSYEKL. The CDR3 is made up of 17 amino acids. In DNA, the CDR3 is TGCGCCAGCAGCCAAAGGGGTAGCGGGGTCGATCAGGATACGCAGTATTTT. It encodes CASSQRGSGVDQDTQYF.

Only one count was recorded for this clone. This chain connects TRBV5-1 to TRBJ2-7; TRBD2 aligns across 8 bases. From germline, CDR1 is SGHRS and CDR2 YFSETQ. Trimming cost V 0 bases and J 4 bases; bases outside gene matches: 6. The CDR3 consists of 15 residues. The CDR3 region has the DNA TGCGCCAGCAGCTTGGAGGCCTTAGCGGGGTACGAGCAGTACTTC. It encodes CASSLEALAGYEQYF.

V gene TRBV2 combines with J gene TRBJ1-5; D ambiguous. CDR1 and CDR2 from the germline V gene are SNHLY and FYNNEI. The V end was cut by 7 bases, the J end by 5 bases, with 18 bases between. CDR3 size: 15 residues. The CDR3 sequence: CASKNWEGGHQPQHF. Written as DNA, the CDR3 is TGTGCCAGCAAAAATTGGGAGGGAGGCCATCAGCCCCAGCATTTT.

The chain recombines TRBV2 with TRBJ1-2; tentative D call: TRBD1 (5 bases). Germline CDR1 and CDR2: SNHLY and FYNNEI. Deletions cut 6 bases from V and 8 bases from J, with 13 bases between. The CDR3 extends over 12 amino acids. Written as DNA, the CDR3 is TGTGCCAGCAGCGCACAGGTCTCGGGCTACACCTTC. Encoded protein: CASSAQVSGYTF.

DNA for the CDR3: TGTGCCAGTAGTACCTCTCTCCCTGGACAGGAGCCTGAGTGGCGTTCACCCCTCCACTTT. Its translation is CASSTSLPGQEPEWRSPLHF. V usage is TRBV19 and J usage is TRBJ1-6; 7 positions match TRBD1. The CDR3 loop spans 20 amino acids. Germline trimming cut 4 bases from V and 9 bases from J; bases unmatched to any gene: 24. The germline V gene has CDR1 LNHDA and CDR2 SQIVND (reference sequence).

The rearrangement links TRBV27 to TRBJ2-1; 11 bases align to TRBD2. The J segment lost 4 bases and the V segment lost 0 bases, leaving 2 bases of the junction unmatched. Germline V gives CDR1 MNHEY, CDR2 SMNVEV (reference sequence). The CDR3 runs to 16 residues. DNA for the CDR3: TGTGCCAGCAGTTTATCGACTAGCGGGACTTACAATGAGCAGTTCTTC. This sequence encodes CASSLSTSGTYNEQFF.

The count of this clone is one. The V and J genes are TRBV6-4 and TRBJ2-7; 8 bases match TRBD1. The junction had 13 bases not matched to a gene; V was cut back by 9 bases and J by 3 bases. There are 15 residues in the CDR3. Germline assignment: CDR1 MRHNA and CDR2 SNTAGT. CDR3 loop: CASVTRSGQVYEQYF. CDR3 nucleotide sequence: TGTGCCAGTGTGACCCGTTCGGGACAGGTCTACGAGCAGTACTTC.

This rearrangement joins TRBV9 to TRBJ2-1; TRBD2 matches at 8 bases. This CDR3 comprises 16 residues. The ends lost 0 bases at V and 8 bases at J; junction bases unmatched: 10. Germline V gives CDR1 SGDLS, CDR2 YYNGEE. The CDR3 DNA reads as TGTGCCAGCAGCGTAGCATCGGGAGGGTGGTTCGATGAGCAGTTCTTC. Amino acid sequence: CASSVASGGWFDEQFF.

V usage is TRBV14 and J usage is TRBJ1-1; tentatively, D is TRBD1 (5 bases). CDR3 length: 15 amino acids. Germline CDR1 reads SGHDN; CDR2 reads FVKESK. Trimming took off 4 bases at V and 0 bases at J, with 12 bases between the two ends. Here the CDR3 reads CASSPSAGVNTEAFF. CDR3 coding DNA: TGTGCCAGCAGCCCTTCGGCGGGGGTGAACACTGAAGCTTTCTTT.

In DNA form, the CDR3 reads TGCGCCAGCAGCACAACCGGGGGGGAAGAGACCCAGTACTTC. It encodes CASSTTGGEETQYF. This chain uses TRBV4-1 with TRBJ2-5; 8 positions match TRBD2. Per germline, CDR1 MGHRA and CDR2 YSYEKL. The CDR3 length is 14 residues. Trimming took 5 bases from V and 3 from J; bases not matched to a gene: 5.

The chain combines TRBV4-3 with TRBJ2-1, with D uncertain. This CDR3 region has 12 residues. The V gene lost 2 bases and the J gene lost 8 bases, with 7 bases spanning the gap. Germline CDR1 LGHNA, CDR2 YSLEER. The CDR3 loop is CASSQLSDEQFF. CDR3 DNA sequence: TGCGCCAGCAGCCAACTATCCGATGAGCAGTTCTTC.

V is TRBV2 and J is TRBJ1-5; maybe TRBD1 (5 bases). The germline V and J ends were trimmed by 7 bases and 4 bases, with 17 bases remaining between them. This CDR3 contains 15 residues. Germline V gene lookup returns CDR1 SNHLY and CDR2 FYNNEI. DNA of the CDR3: TGTGCCAGCACGCTCCTTAGGGGATCTAATCAGCCCCAGCATTTT. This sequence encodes CASTLLRGSNQPQHF.

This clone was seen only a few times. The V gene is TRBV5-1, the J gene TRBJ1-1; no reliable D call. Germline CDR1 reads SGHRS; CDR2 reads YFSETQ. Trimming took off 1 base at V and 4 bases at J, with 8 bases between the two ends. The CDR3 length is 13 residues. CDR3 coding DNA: TGCGCCAGCAGCTTGTCAGGAATCACTGAAGCTTTCTTT. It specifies CASSLSGITEAFF. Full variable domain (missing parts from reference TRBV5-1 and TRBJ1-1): KAGVTQTPRYLIKTRGQQVTLSCSPISGHRSVSWYQQTPGQGLQFLFEYFSETQRNKGNFPGRFSGRQFSNSRSEMNVSTLELGDSALYLCASSLSGITEAFFGQGTRLTVV.

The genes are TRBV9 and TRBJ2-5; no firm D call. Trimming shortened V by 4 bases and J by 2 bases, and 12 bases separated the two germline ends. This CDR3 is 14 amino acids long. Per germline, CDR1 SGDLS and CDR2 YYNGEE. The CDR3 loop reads CASSPFLYQETQYF. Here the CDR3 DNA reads TGTGCCAGCAGCCCGTTTTTATATCAAGAGACCCAGTACTTC.

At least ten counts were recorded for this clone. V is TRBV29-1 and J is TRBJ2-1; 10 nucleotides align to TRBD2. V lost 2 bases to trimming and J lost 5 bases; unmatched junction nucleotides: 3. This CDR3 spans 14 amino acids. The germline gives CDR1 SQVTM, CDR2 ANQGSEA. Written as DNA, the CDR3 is TGCAGCGTTGAATGGACTAGCGGTAACAATGAGCAGTTCTTC. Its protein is CSVEWTSGNNEQFF.

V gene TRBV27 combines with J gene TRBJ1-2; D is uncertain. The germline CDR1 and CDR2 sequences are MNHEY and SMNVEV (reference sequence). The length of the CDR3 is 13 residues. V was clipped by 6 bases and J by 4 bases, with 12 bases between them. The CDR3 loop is CASSLDSRYGYTF. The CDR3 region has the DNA TGTGCCAGCAGCTTGGACTCCCGCTATGGCTACACCTTC.

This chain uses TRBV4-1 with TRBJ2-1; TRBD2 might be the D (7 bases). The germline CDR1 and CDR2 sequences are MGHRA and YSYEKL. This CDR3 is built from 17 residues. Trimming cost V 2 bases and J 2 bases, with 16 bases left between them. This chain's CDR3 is CASSQRGGDYPYNEQFF. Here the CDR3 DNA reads TGCGCCAGCAGCCAAAGGGGGGGGGACTATCCCTACAATGAGCAGTTCTTC.

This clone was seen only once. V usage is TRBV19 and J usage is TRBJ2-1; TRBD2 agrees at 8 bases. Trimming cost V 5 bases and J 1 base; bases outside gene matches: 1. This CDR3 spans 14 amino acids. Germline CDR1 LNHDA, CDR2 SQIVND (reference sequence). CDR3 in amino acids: CASSRGGSYNEQFF. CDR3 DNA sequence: TGTGCCAGTAGTCGGGGGGGGTCCTACAATGAGCAGTTCTTC. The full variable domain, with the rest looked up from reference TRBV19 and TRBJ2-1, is DGGITQSPKYLFRKEGQNVTLSCEQNLNHDAMYWYRQDPGQGLRLIYYSQIVNDFQKGDIAEGYSVSREKKESFPLTVTSAQKNPTAFYLCASSRGGSYNEQFFGPGTRLTVL.